This TCR beta chain emerged from a study of breast tumors, draining lymph nodes, adjacent tissues. Germline V gene data show CDR1 as MNHNS and CDR2 as SASEGT. The CDR3 has 14 amino acids. V was pared by 1 base and J by 5 bases, with 6 bases between. TCRdb reprocessed the multiplex PCR reads via MiXCR and lists one record per CDR3 protein. The sample records 100,000 or so distinct CDR3 sequences, around 20% being singletons. The lymph nodes were axillary draining lymph nodes from breast cancer patients. Study-wide results and caveats: Tumor TCR diversity was below lymph nodes but above nontumor tissue. That most tumor T cells come from lymph nodes remained unproven.

This clonotype has ten or more counts. Its cognate antigen is unknown. Sequencing was carried out using axillary lymph node tissue. The TCR sequence derives from a female donor with breast cancer. Some clones in this sample may be carry-over from other donors' samples. The V gene is TRBV6-1, the J gene TRBJ1-6; D not resolved. The CDR3 region has the DNA TGTGCCAGCAGTGAAGATGGGCATAATTCACCCCTCCACTTT. Encoded protein: CASSEDGHNSPLHF.